Below, 9 T cell receptor beta chains from the same sample are listed, as sequenced in a study of OX40 agonist ivuxolimab in advanced cancers. Repertoires were generated with immunoSEQ multiplex PCR, while TCRdb's copy carries only in-frame clones and drops some. The sample contains around 50,000 clones, just over 90% of which appear only once. The sequencing here drew on CD4+ or CD8+ T cells sorted from blood, taken in a trial of the OX40 agonist ivuxolimab. The receptors shown here come from an adult with an advanced solid tumor such as melanoma, head and neck, liver or kidney cancer.

This clone was detected once. V and J are TRBV2 and TRBJ2-7, with TRBD1 matching 7 bases. V lost 4 bases to trimming and J lost 6 bases; unmatched junction nucleotides: 9. This CDR3 is built from 14 residues. Looked up from germline, CDR1 is SNHLY and CDR2 is FYNNEI. This CDR3 reads CASSGTGGVGEQYF. The CDR3 DNA reads TGTGCCAGCAGTGGGACAGGCGGTGTTGGCGAGCAGTACTTC.

The J gene is TRBJ2-6, the V gene TRBV29-1; possible D gene TRBD2, 5 bases. Germline CDR1 is SQVTM and CDR2 is ANQGSEA. The V end lost 4 bases, the J end lost 4 bases, and 11 bases lay between the germline ends. The CDR3 sequence is 14 residues long. CDR3 DNA: TGCAGCGTTGCCGGCGGAGGAGGGGCCAACGTCCTGACTTTC. This gives the protein CSVAGGGGANVLTF.

The gene calls are TRBV6-1 and TRBJ1-6; D is unresolved. V was shortened by 4 bases and J by 16 bases, with 11 bases between the two germline ends. The length of the CDR3 is 11 residues. Germline lookup yields CDR1 MNHNS and CDR2 SASEGT. The CDR3 sequence: CASSAGPSLHF. CDR3 sequence (DNA): TGTGCCAGCAGTGCGGGCCCCTCTCTCCACTTT.

V and J are TRBV5-4 and TRBJ1-2; 7 bases fit TRBD1. Trimming at V came to 3 bases and at J to 4 bases, leaving 9 bases not matched to a gene. CDR3 length: 15 amino acids. The germline CDR1 and CDR2 sequences are SGHNT and YYREEE (reference sequence). The CDR3 bases are TGTGCCAGCAGCTCCCGACAGGGATTCACCTATGGCTACACCTTC. Residues: CASSSRQGFTYGYTF.

In nucleotides, the CDR3 is TGCGCCAGCAGCTTGGATCCAGCATCGAACACCGGGGAGCTGTTTTTT. It encodes CASSLDPASNTGELFF. The chain uses TRBV5-1 and TRBJ2-2; no clear D. The V and J ends lost 0 bases and 0 bases respectively, with 9 bases between them. Germline CDR1 is SGHRS and CDR2 is YFSETQ. The CDR3 covers 16 residues.

V usage is TRBV7-6 and J usage is TRBJ2-5; D may be TRBD1 (5 bases). This CDR3 has 14 amino acids. Trimming stripped 7 bases from V and 2 bases from J, with 14 bases between. CDR1 SGHVS and CDR2 FNYEAQ come from the germline V gene. CDR3 DNA: TGTGCCAGCACCCCCCACCAGGGACAAGAGACCCAGTACTTC. This codes for CASTPHQGQETQYF.

The rearrangement joins TRBV5-1 to TRBJ2-7, with D perhaps TRBD2 (6 bases). The CDR3 sequence is 17 residues long. Germline lookup yields CDR1 SGHRS and CDR2 YFSETQ. Deletions cut 0 bases from V and 0 bases from J, with 16 bases between. The CDR3 nucleotides are TGCGCCAGCAGCTTGGGGCCCGGGACTTCTAACTCCTACGAGCAGTACTTC. Its translation is CASSLGPGTSNSYEQYF. Using reference TRBV5-1 and TRBJ2-7 for the parts outside the CDR3, the full variable domain is KAGVTQTPRYLIKTRGQQVTLSCSPISGHRSVSWYQQTPGQGLQFLFEYFSETQRNKGNFPGRFSGRQFSNSRSEMNVSTLELGDSALYLCASSLGPGTSNSYEQYFGPGTRLTVT.

The J gene is TRBJ1-2, the V gene TRBV29-1, with D perhaps matching TRBD1 (5 bases). CDR1 SQVTM and CDR2 ANQGSEA come from the germline V gene. This CDR3 is 13 amino acids long. Trimming pared 0 bases from V and 6 bases from J, leaving 11 bases between. CDR3 protein: CSVEEGTRDGYTF. The DNA for the CDR3 is TGCAGCGTTGAAGAGGGGACCAGAGATGGCTACACCTTC. Full variable domain (remainder filled in from reference TRBV29-1 and TRBJ1-2): SAVISQKPSRDICQRGTSLTIQCQVDSQVTMMFWYRQQPGQSLTLIATANQGSEATYESGFVIDKFPISRPNLTFSTLTVSNMSPEDSSIYLCSVEEGTRDGYTFGSGTRLTVV.

V is TRBV5-1 and J is TRBJ1-2; no firm D call. The CDR3 totals 17 residues. V was pared by 2 bases and J by 8 bases, with 25 bases between. Looked up from germline, CDR1 is SGHRS and CDR2 is YFSETQ. The CDR3 loop is CASSLLPGLSTTWGYTF. Here the CDR3 DNA reads TGCGCCAGCAGCTTACTCCCGGGCCTTTCGACGACATGGGGCTACACCTTC.